The 5 T cell receptor beta chains reported below all come from one sample, sequenced in a study of human T cells and chemical hapten exposure. In TCRdb, the RACE reads were re-called with MiXCR into one record per CDR3 protein. The top ten hold less than 5% of the sample, which has about 84,000 distinct CDR3 sequences, roughly a tenth seen once. Specified time point: patch test 2, 6 weeks after DPC sensitization. Treatment here: therapeutic diphenylcyclopropenone sensitization with weekly scalp DPC. Here the sequenced sample was whole blood, taken in connection with sensitization to the hapten diphenylcyclopropenone (DPC). The origin of the receptors is a woman aged 45-65 years with alopecia areata. Some clones in this sample may be carry-over from other donors' samples.

The chain has TRBV5-5 and TRBJ1-1; D gene uncertain. Germline CDR1 is SGHKS and CDR2 is YYEKEE (reference sequence). Trimming pared 4 bases from V and 3 bases from J, leaving 16 bases between. CDR3 size: 15 residues. In nucleotides, the CDR3 is TGTGCCAGCAGCCGTAGGCCTCAAGTCGACACTGAAGCTTTCTTT. Translating gives CASSRRPQVDTEAFF.

There are a few counts of this clonotype. The chain links TRBV10-3 to TRBJ2-7, with a tentative D call TRBD1 (6 bases). CDR1 is ENHRY, CDR2 SYGVKD, per germline. Trimming took 6 bases from V and 0 from J, leaving 15 bases between them. CDR3 length: 15 residues. The CDR3 nucleotides read TGTGCCATCAGCGACAGGACAGTAACCTCCTACGAGCAGTACTTC. Residues: CAISDRTVTSYEQYF.

This clonotype has a handful of counts. The V call is TRBV9, the J call TRBJ1-4; the D is unclear. V was shortened by 0 bases and J by 12 bases, with 12 bases between the two germline ends. The length of the CDR3 is 13 residues. Per germline, CDR1 SGDLS and CDR2 YYNGEE. The CDR3: CASSVVDTGELFF. The CDR3 DNA reads as TGTGCCAGCAGCGTAGTTGATACGGGAGAACTGTTTTTT.

This chain links TRBV5-1 with TRBJ1-5, with D maybe TRBD1 (6 bases). This CDR3 region has 14 residues. CDR1 and CDR2 (germline): SGHRS, YFSETQ. The V end was cut by 0 bases, the J end by 6 bases, with 10 bases between. CDR3 sequence: CASSLESGAQPQHF. Here the CDR3 DNA reads TGCGCCAGCAGCTTGGAGTCAGGGGCTCAGCCCCAGCATTTT.

This clonotype occurred many times. The chain is built from TRBV21-1 and TRBJ1-1. TRBV21-1 is designated a pseudogene. The CDR3 has 15 amino acids. The CDR3 sequence is CASSTRHIRNTEAFF. For the CDR3, the DNA is TGTGCCAGCAGCACGAGACATATCAGGAACACTGAAGCTTTCTTT.